A single sample is the source of the 28 T cell receptor beta chains below, sequenced in a study of beta chain features in type 1 diabetes. Expressed TCRB transcripts were sequenced after all isolated RNA was converted to cDNA. Sequencing was performed with immunoSEQ multiplex PCR; in TCRdb, only in-frame clones are kept and a portion is missing. The repertoire has 850,000 to 900,000 clones, 15% to 20% of them found once; the top ten carry about 0.02%. The sample was naive CD4+ T cells from blood. These receptors came from a woman younger than 35 in good health.

This clone was recorded a few times. The gene calls are TRBV9 and TRBJ2-3; 9 bases are a match to TRBD2. The germline gives CDR1 SGDLS, CDR2 YYNGEE. V gave up 0 bases and J gave up 2 bases; unmatched junction bases: 7. The CDR3 runs to 17 residues. The CDR3 DNA is TGTGCCAGCAGCGTAGGGATAGCGGGAGCCTCCACAGATACGCAGTATTTT. The encoded protein is CASSVGIAGASTDTQYF.

The chain recombines TRBV25-1 with TRBJ2-1, with no clear D. The CDR3 length is 17 residues. Deletions cut 3 bases from V and 4 bases from J, with 19 bases between. Germline assignment: CDR1 MGHDK and CDR2 SYGVNS. The CDR3: CASSDFSRAGGYNEQFF. The CDR3, as DNA: TGTGCCAGCAGTGATTTTTCACGGGCTGGCGGTTACAATGAGCAGTTCTTC.

The table lists this clone with a few counts. The chain employs TRBV29-1 and TRBJ2-5; possibly TRBD1 or TRBD2 for D (6 bases each). V lost 4 bases to trimming and J lost 7 bases, with 13 bases between them. Germline assignment: CDR1 SQVTM and CDR2 ANQGSEA. The CDR3 loop spans 12 amino acids. For the CDR3, the DNA is TGCAGCGTTGGAGGGGGAGGTATGACCCAGTACTTC. It translates to CSVGGGGMTQYF.

This clone appeared a few times. V and J are TRBV15 and TRBJ1-5; TRBD1 aligns across 7 bases. The germline gives CDR1 LNHNV, CDR2 YYDKDF (reference sequence). V trimming: 5 bases; J trimming: 6 bases; junction bases outside the gene matches: 13. The CDR3 spans 16 residues. CDR3: CATSSGLRGHGQPQHF. CDR3 nucleotide sequence: TGTGCCACCAGCTCGGGTTTGAGGGGGCACGGTCAGCCCCAGCATTTT.

The chain is built from TRBV18 and TRBJ2-7; TRBD1 matches at 10 bases. V lost 2 bases to trimming and J lost 5 bases; unmatched junction nucleotides: 6. The V gene's germline CDR1 is KGHSH and CDR2 LQKENI. The CDR3 is made up of 15 amino acids. The CDR3 nucleotides are TGTGCCAGCTCACCAGGGACAGGGGTAAATCACGAGCAGTACTTC. Translated, it gives CASSPGTGVNHEQYF.

This clone was picked up a small number of times. The genes are TRBV7-8 and TRBJ1-5; a weak D match, TRBD1 (5 bases). The CDR3 totals 15 residues. Trimming took 1 base from V and 2 from J, leaving 9 bases between them. Per the germline V gene, CDR1 is SGHVS and CDR2 is FQNEAQ. CDR3 region: CASSLVGEGNQPQHF. The CDR3 region has the DNA TGTGCCAGCAGCTTAGTGGGGGAAGGCAATCAGCCCCAGCATTTT.

This clone was detected only a few times. The V and J genes are TRBV23-1 and TRBJ1-5; D is undetermined. TRBV23-1 has ORF status, its function being uncertain. V lost 0 bases to trimming and J lost 5 bases, with 11 bases between them. The CDR3 loop spans 15 amino acids. The CDR3 sequence is CASSQSPGLHQPQHF. CDR3 DNA: TGCGCCAGCAGTCAATCTCCGGGGTTGCATCAGCCCCAGCATTTT.

About this clone: Other DNA sequences in this sample translate to the same CDR3. This chain connects TRBV7-9 to TRBJ2-7; D unresolved. Germline assignment: CDR1 SEHNR and CDR2 FQNEAQ (reference sequence). Deletions cut 1 base from V and 2 bases from J, with 3 bases between. There are 12 residues in the CDR3. The CDR3 DNA is TGTGCCAGCAGCTTAGACACCTACGAGCAGTACTTC. Protein sequence: CASSLDTYEQYF. Full variable domain (rest looked up from reference TRBV7-9 and TRBJ2-7): DTGVSQNPRHKITKRGQNVTFRCDPISEHNRLYWYRQTLGQGPEFLTYFQNEAQLEKSRLLSDRFSAERPKGSFSTLEIQRTEQGDSAMYLCASSLDTYEQYFGPGTRLTVT.

The chain uses TRBV2 and TRBJ1-1; perhaps TRBD1 as D (6 bases). V lost 6 bases to trimming and J lost 4 bases, with 12 bases between them. Germline CDR1 and CDR2: SNHLY and FYNNEI. The CDR3 loop spans 13 amino acids. CDR3 sequence reads: CASRGGGSTEAFF. The CDR3 bases are TGTGCCAGCAGAGGGGGGGGGAGCACTGAAGCTTTCTTT.

The chain employs TRBV27 and TRBJ2-2; tentatively, D is TRBD1 (5 bases). Trimming stripped 4 bases from V and 4 bases from J, with 16 bases between. The CDR3 has 16 amino acids. The V gene's germline CDR1 is MNHEY and CDR2 SMNVEV (reference sequence). CDR3 loop: CASSSTGRQGTGELFF. The DNA for the CDR3 is TGTGCCAGCAGTTCCACGGGCCGTCAGGGCACCGGGGAGCTGTTTTTT.

The V and J genes are TRBV23-1 and TRBJ2-7; TRBD2 agrees at 11 bases. TRBV23-1 counts as an open reading frame of uncertain function. This CDR3 has 16 amino acids. V lost 2 bases to trimming and J lost 3 bases; unmatched junction nucleotides: 6. DNA of the CDR3: TGCGCCAGCAGTCAACGGGGACTAGCGGAAATCTACGAGCAGTACTTC. Its protein product is CASSQRGLAEIYEQYF.

V gene TRBV18 combines with J gene TRBJ2-4; 11 bases fit TRBD2. The CDR3 consists of 17 residues. In germline, CDR1 is KGHSH, CDR2 LQKENI. J was trimmed by 2 bases and V by 3 bases; bases with no gene match: 6. Here the CDR3 reads CASSPTSGRITKNIQYF. The CDR3 DNA sequence: TGTGCCAGCTCACCTACTAGCGGGAGAATTACCAAAAACATTCAGTACTTC.

This chain joins TRBV10-3 and TRBJ2-2; a possible D gene is TRBD1 (6 bases). Germline V gene lookup returns CDR1 ENHRY and CDR2 SYGVKD. V was clipped by 10 bases and J by 3 bases, with 15 bases between them. The CDR3 runs to 14 residues. The CDR3 DNA is TGTGCCACTCAGAGGGGGAGCGACACCGGGGAGCTGTTTTTT. This translates into CATQRGSDTGELFF.

This chain links TRBV19 with TRBJ1-1; TRBD1 matches at 8 bases. Germline V lookup: CDR1 LNHDA, CDR2 SQIVND (reference sequence). The J segment lost 1 base and the V segment lost 4 bases, leaving 2 bases of the junction unmatched. The CDR3 extends over 14 amino acids. CDR3 nucleotide sequence: TGTGCCAGTAGTAGGGGACAGGCGAACACTGAAGCTTTCTTT. Its protein product is CASSRGQANTEAFF.

The chain employs TRBV15 and TRBJ1-5; D gene unclear. The CDR3 has 13 residues. CDR1 is LNHNV and CDR2 is YYDKDF in the germline V gene (reference sequence). Between the trimmed V and J ends, which lost 5 bases and 3 bases, there was a span of 8 bases. In DNA, the CDR3 is TGTGCCACCAGCCTAAGATTCAATCAGCCCCAGCATTTT. Translating gives CATSLRFNQPQHF.

This clone was counted only a few times. V is TRBV28 and J is TRBJ1-5; D ambiguous. The CDR3 is 15 residues long. Trimming stripped 0 bases from V and 2 bases from J, with 8 bases between. The germline V gene has CDR1 MDHEN and CDR2 SYDVKM. The CDR3 is CASSLWGTGNQPQHF. The CDR3 coding sequence is TGTGCCAGCAGTTTATGGGGCACCGGCAATCAGCCCCAGCATTTT.

The rearrangement uses TRBV7-2 and TRBJ2-1; possible D gene TRBD2, 6 bases. The CDR3 runs to 17 residues. V lost 1 base and J lost 8, with 21 bases in between. The germline V gene has CDR1 SGHTA and CDR2 FQGNSA. The CDR3 region has the DNA TGTGCCAGCAGCTTAGTGTATCGGGAGCTTCTCATGGATGAGCAGTTCTTC. Translating gives CASSLVYRELLMDEQFF.

This clone has a handful of counts. V and J are TRBV28 and TRBJ2-7; 7 bases fit TRBD2. Per the germline V gene, CDR1 is MDHEN and CDR2 is SYDVKM. The V gene end was trimmed by 6 bases and the J gene end by 5 bases; junction bases not matched to a gene: 4. The CDR3 runs 12 residues. The CDR3 here is CASSERGHEQYF. As DNA, the CDR3 is TGTGCCAGCAGCGAGCGGGGACACGAGCAGTACTTC.

This clone was seen only a few times. The genes are TRBV4-2 and TRBJ2-1, with D perhaps TRBD2 (6 bases). Germline loops: CDR1 LGHNA, CDR2 YNFKEQ. The CDR3 covers 16 residues. Trimming stripped 3 bases from V and 2 bases from J, with 14 bases between. The CDR3 DNA reads as TGTGCCAGCAGCCAGTCACCGGGACTCACCTACAATGAGCAGTTCTTC. Its translation: CASSQSPGLTYNEQFF.

The chain links TRBV5-1 to TRBJ1-1; weak D call: TRBD1 (5 bases). Trimming pared 4 bases from V and 4 bases from J, leaving 14 bases between. Germline-derived CDR1 and CDR2 are SGHRS and YFSETQ. CDR3 length: 14 residues. The CDR3 spells CASSQNIGATEAFF. The CDR3 DNA reads TGCGCCAGCAGCCAGAACATAGGGGCCACTGAAGCTTTCTTT.

The chain couples TRBV7-9 to TRBJ1-5, with D uncertain. Germline V gene sequence: CDR1 SEHNR, CDR2 FQNEAQ (reference sequence). The CDR3 is 16 residues long. V lost 4 bases to trimming and J lost 2 bases, with 15 bases between them. This CDR3 is CASSSAVGFGNQPQHF. CDR3 nucleotides: TGTGCCAGCAGCTCTGCTGTTGGGTTCGGCAATCAGCCCCAGCATTTT.

The chain couples TRBV5-1 to TRBJ2-3; 12 bases are shared with TRBD2. The junction had 6 bases not matched to a gene; V was cut back by 5 bases and J by 2 bases. CDR1 SGHRS and CDR2 YFSETQ come from the germline V gene. The CDR3 totals 16 residues. The CDR3 DNA reads TGCGCCAGCAGTTCTGGGACTAGCGGGTACACAGATACGCAGTATTTT. Translating it yields CASSSGTSGYTDTQYF.

This sequence joins TRBV7-3 and TRBJ2-1; D is possibly TRBD1 or TRBD2 (6 bases each). Looked up from germline, CDR1 is SGHTA and CDR2 is FQGTGA. There are 16 residues in the CDR3. V dropped 1 base and J dropped 6 bases, with 16 bases sitting between them. The CDR3: CASSLMGGADRNEQFF. CDR3 sequence (DNA): TGTGCCAGCAGCTTAATGGGGGGCGCAGATCGCAATGAGCAGTTCTTC. Combining the CDR3 with reference TRBV7-3 and TRBJ2-1 gives the whole variable domain GAGVSQTPSNKVTEKGKYVELRCDPISGHTALYWYRQSLGQGPEFLIYFQGTGAADDSGLPNDRFFAVRPEGSVSTLKIQRTERGDSAVYLCASSLMGGADRNEQFFGPGTRLTVL.

This clone has just a few counts. The chain has TRBV5-1 and TRBJ2-2; no definite D call. Germline V gene data show CDR1 as SGHRS and CDR2 as YFSETQ. The V and J ends lost 1 base and 5 bases respectively, with 6 bases between them. This CDR3 has 13 amino acids. The CDR3 coding sequence is TGCGCCAGCAGCTTGCCTGTTACCGGGGAGCTGTTTTTT. This codes for CASSLPVTGELFF.

The V call is TRBV19, the J call TRBJ1-5; TRBD1 aligns across 9 bases. The CDR3 is made up of 14 amino acids. V was pared by 4 bases and J by 7 bases, with 5 bases of the junction left unmatched. CDR1 and CDR2 (germline): LNHDA, SQIVND (reference sequence). CDR3 nucleotides: TGTGCCAGTAGTAACACAGGGGGCCGGCAGCCCCAGCATTTT. Translating it yields CASSNTGGRQPQHF.

This clone was observed a few times. The rearrangement joins TRBV7-3 to TRBJ2-1, with D perhaps TRBD2 (6 bases). Germline V gives CDR1 SGHTA, CDR2 FQGTGA. The CDR3 consists of 13 residues. V was trimmed by 5 bases and J by 4 bases, leaving 9 bases between them. The CDR3 nucleotides are TGTGCCAGCAGCCGCGGGGCTTACAATGAGCAGTTCTTC. This encodes CASSRGAYNEQFF.

This clone has more than one count but fewer than ten. This chain joins TRBV5-1 and TRBJ1-1, with 8 positions matching TRBD1. CDR1 is SGHRS and CDR2 is YFSETQ in the germline V gene. The CDR3 extends over 15 amino acids. Germline trimming cut 3 bases from V and 5 bases from J; bases unmatched to any gene: 9. CDR3 sequence: CASSSQTGVGTEAFF. CDR3 coding DNA: TGCGCCAGCAGCTCACAGACAGGGGTGGGGACTGAAGCTTTCTTT.

This clone turned up a few times. The V call is TRBV6-5, the J call TRBJ2-7, with D perhaps matching TRBD2 (6 bases). This CDR3 comprises 15 residues. With 0 bases removed from V and 4 bases from J, the gap between germline ends came to 13 bases. The germline CDR1 and CDR2 sequences are MNHEY and SVGAGI. The CDR3 loop reads CASSYSMASVYEQYF. The CDR3 DNA is TGTGCCAGCAGTTACTCGATGGCTAGCGTGTACGAGCAGTACTTC.